The TCR beta chain described here comes from a study of CD8 T cells in Susac syndrome. Study-level results: The authors acknowledged that the study's TCR sequencing and HLA analysis involved relatively few individuals.

Control patients had untreated stable or active relapsing-remitting multiple sclerosis by revised McDonald criteria. TEMRA cells were FACS-enriched, while CD8+ and CD4+ T cells were negatively isolated. Germline V gene lookup returns CDR1 MNHNS and CDR2 SASEGT. This CDR3 has 19 residues. Trimming took 8 bases from V and 0 from J, leaving 23 bases between them. A word on this clonotype: Its antigen is currently unknown.

The RNA, 0.5 to 1 ug, was put through reverse transcription using random hexamers. It was immunoSEQ multiplex PCR that amplified TCR beta CDR3 across 54 Vbeta and 13 Jbeta. MiXCR was run by TCRdb on the immunoSEQ multiplex PCR reads, yielding one entry per CDR3 protein. Here the sample spans about 300,000 distinct CDR3 sequences, roughly 90% being singletons. The chain joins TRBV6-1 to TRBJ2-6; D gene ambiguous. The source material was CD8+ T cells from PBMCs. The origin of this receptor is a human donor with multiple sclerosis. CDR3 sequence: CASCLFSGLPSSGANVLTF. The CDR3, as DNA: TGTGCCAGCTGTCTATTTTCGGGCCTACCTTCCTCTGGGGCCAACGTCCTGACTTTC.